These 10 T cell receptor beta chains came from one sample sequenced in a study of blood T cell repertoires in COVID-19. Method: immunoSEQ multiplex PCR; TCRdb's copy keeps in-frame clones and lacks some. The data hold over 150,000 clones, with 80% to 85% observed a single time. Sequenced: peripheral blood. Receptors originate from a man between 65 and 80 years old with active or convalescent COVID-19.

The J gene is TRBJ1-1, the V gene TRBV18; 8 bases are a match to TRBD1. The CDR3 spans 16 residues. From germline, CDR1 is KGHSH and CDR2 LQKENI. V was clipped by 4 bases and J by 1 base; unmatched bases: 8. The CDR3 nucleotides read TGTGCCAGCTCACGCCGGGGAGGGACAGGGAACACTGAAGCTTTCTTT. Amino acids: CASSRRGGTGNTEAFF.

The V call is TRBV9, the J call TRBJ2-3; D is perhaps TRBD2 (6 bases). This CDR3 has 11 amino acids. The germline CDR1 and CDR2 sequences are SGDLS and YYNGEE. Between the trimmed V and J ends, which lost 7 bases and 5 bases, there was a span of 8 bases. The CDR3 DNA reads as TGTGCCAGCCGGGGAGGAGATACGCAGTATTTT. Protein: CASRGGDTQYF.

The chain is built from TRBV7-2 and TRBJ2-1, with a possible D match to TRBD2 (5 bases). Germline V gene sequence: CDR1 SGHTA, CDR2 FQGNSA. The germline V and J ends were trimmed by 2 bases and 0 bases, with 17 bases remaining between them. This CDR3 comprises 18 residues. The CDR3 bases are TGTGCCAGCAGCTTAAGAAACAGCGGAGCGAGCTCCTACAATGAGCAGTTCTTC. Amino acid sequence: CASSLRNSGASSYNEQFF.

The J gene is TRBJ1-4, the V gene TRBV28; D is perhaps TRBD1 (5 bases). Germline V CDR1 and CDR2: MDHEN, SYDVKM. V was cut by 5 bases and J by 8 bases, with 18 bases left in between. This CDR3 contains 15 residues. Here the CDR3 reads CASSLTHPGGEKLFF. The CDR3 nucleotides read TGTGCCAGCAGTCTAACCCACCCGGGGGGAGAAAAACTGTTTTTT.

CDR3: CASSLALREGSQETQYF. CDR3 bases: TGTGCCAGCAGCTTAGCCTTGCGGGAGGGGTCCCAAGAGACCCAGTACTTC. The chain combines TRBV7-2 with TRBJ2-5; TRBD2 matches at 9 bases. CDR1 and CDR2 (germline): SGHTA, FQGNSA. This CDR3 is 17 amino acids long. Trimming took 0 bases from V and 1 from J; bases not matched to a gene: 6.

This clone was observed a single time. The V and J genes are TRBV3-1 (or the pseudogene TRBV3-2) and TRBJ2-5; TRBD2 matches 12 bases. The CDR3 is made up of 15 amino acids. In germline, CDR1 is LGHDT, CDR2 YNNKEL (reference sequence). The ends lost 6 bases at V and 3 bases at J; junction bases unmatched: 5. The CDR3 sequence: CASSHRTSGKETQYF. For the CDR3, the DNA is TGTGCCAGCAGTCACCGGACTAGCGGGAAAGAGACCCAGTACTTC.

This clone was recorded a few times. The rearrangement links TRBV7-9 to TRBJ2-7; 10 bases fit TRBD2. The germline V gene has CDR1 SEHNR and CDR2 FQNEAQ (reference sequence). The J segment lost 1 base and the V segment lost 6 bases, leaving 12 bases of the junction unmatched. The CDR3 sequence is 17 residues long. This CDR3 reads CASRGAIGTSVSYEQYF. The CDR3 DNA reads as TGTGCCAGCAGGGGAGCGATCGGGACTAGCGTTTCCTACGAGCAGTACTTC.

The rearrangement joins TRBV20-1 to TRBJ1-5; D not certain. This CDR3 has 12 amino acids. The V gene lost 3 bases and the J gene lost 4 bases, with 7 bases spanning the gap. Per the germline V gene, CDR1 is DFQATT and CDR2 is SNEGSKA (reference sequence). The CDR3 region is CSASHSNQPQHF. The CDR3 region has the DNA TGCAGTGCTAGTCACAGTAATCAGCCCCAGCATTTT.

This clone was seen just once. The chain recombines TRBV3-1 (or the pseudogene TRBV3-2) with TRBJ1-3; no clear D. Trimming removed 4 bases from V and 4 bases from J, with 17 bases in between. This CDR3 contains 16 residues. CDR1 is LGHDT, CDR2 YNNKEL, per germline (reference sequence). CDR3 loop: CASSLRRTDLGNTIYF. CDR3 nucleotides: TGTGCCAGCAGCCTAAGGCGGACGGACTTAGGAAACACCATATATTTT.

The V gene is TRBV4-1, the J gene TRBJ2-7; 8 bases map to TRBD2. Germline V gene data show CDR1 as MGHRA and CDR2 as YSYEKL. V shed 0 bases, J shed 5 bases, and the junction held 12 bases outside the gene matches. The CDR3 is 17 residues long. In DNA form, the CDR3 reads TGCGCCAGCAGCCAAGATTCGTCTAGCGGGCTCCTCGACGAGCAGTACTTC. Translating gives CASSQDSSSGLLDEQYF.